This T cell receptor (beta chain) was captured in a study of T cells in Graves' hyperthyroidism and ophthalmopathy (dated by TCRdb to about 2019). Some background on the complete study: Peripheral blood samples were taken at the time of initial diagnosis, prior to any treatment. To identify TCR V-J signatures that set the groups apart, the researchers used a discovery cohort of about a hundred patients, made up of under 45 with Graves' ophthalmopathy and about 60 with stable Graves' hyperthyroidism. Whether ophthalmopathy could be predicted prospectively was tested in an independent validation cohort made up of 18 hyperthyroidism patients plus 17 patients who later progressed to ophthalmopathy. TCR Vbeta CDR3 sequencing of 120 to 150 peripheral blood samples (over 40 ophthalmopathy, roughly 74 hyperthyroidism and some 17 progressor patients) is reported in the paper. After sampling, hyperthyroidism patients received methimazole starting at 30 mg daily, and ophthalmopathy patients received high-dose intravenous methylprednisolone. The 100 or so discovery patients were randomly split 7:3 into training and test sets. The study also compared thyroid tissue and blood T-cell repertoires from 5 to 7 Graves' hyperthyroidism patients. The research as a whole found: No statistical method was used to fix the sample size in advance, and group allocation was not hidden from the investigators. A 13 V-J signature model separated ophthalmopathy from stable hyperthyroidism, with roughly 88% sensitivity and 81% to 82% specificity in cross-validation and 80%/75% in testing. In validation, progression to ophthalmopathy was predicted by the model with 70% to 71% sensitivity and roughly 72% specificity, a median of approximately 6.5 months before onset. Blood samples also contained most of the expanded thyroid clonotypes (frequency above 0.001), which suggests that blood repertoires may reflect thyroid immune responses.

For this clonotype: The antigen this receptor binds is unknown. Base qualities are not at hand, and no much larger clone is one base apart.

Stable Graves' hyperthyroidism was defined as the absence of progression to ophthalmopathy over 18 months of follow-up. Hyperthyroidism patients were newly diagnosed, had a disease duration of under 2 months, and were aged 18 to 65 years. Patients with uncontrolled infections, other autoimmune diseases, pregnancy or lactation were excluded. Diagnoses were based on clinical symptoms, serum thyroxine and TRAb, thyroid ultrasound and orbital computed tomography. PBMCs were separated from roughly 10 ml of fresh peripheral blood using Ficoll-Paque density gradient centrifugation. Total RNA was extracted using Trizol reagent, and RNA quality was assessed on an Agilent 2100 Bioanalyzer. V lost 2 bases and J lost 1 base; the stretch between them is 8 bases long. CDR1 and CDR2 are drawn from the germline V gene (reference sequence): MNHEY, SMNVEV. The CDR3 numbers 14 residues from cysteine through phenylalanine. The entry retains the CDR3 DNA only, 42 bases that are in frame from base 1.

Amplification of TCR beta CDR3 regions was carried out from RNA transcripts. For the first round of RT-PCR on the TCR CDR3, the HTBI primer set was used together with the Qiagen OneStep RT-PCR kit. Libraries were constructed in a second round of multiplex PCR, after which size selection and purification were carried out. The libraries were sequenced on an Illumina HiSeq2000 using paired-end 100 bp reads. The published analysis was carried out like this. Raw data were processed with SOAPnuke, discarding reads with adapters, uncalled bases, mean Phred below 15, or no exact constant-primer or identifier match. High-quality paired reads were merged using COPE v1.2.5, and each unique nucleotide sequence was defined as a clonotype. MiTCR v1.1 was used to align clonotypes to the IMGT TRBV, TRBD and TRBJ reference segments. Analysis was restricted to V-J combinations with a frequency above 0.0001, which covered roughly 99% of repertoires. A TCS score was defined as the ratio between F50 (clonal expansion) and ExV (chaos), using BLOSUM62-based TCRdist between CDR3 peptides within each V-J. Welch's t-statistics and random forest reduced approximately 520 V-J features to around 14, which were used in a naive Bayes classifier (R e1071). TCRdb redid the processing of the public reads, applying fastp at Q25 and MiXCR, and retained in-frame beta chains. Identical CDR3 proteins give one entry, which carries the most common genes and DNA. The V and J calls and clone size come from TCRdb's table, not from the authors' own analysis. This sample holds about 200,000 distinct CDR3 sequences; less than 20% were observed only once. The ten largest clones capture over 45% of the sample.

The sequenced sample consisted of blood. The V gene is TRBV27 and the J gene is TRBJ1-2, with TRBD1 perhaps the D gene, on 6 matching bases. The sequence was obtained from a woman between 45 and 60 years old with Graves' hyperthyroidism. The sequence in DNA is TGTGCCAGCAGTTTAGGACAGTATAACTATGGCTACACCTTC. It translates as CASSLGQYNYGYTF.